The entry that follows covers one T cell receptor (beta chain) sequence. The antigen is not known. These data come from a study of cytomegalovirus exposure and HLA in healthy donors. The PCR contained 60 Vbeta and 13 Jbeta primers. Method: immunoSEQ multiplex PCR; TCRdb's copy keeps in-frame clones and lacks some. This sample yields some 190,000 clones, of which approximately 86% are seen a single time; roughly 0.33% belongs to the top ten. The study, taken as a whole, reports: HLA restriction was apparent for most CMV-associated TCR beta chains in a later analysis.

The CDR3 length is 15 residues. This receptor was taken from a young woman in good health and CMV-seronegative. The chain combines TRBV21-1 with TRBJ2-6; the table calls TRBD1, which could not be checked here. TRBV21-1 counts as a pseudogene. Source material: PBMCs. The CDR3 loop is CASSGQGPGANVLTF. The CDR3 nucleotides read TGTGCCAGCAGCGGTCAGGGTCCTGGGGCCAACGTCCTGACTTTC.